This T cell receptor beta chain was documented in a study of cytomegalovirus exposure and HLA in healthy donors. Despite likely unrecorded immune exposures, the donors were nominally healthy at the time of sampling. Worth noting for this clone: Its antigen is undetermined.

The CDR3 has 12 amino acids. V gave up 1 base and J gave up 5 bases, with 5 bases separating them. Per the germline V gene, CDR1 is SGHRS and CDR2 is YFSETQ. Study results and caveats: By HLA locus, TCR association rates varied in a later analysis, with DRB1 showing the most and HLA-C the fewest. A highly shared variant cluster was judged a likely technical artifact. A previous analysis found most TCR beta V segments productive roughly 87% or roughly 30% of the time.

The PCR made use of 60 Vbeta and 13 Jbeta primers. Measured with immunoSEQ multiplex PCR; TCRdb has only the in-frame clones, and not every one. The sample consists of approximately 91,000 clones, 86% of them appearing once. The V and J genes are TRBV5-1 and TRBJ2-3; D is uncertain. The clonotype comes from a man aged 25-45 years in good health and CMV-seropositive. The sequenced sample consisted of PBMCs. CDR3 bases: TGCGCCAGCAGCTTGTCCCGAGATACGCAGTATTTT. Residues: CASSLSRDTQYF.